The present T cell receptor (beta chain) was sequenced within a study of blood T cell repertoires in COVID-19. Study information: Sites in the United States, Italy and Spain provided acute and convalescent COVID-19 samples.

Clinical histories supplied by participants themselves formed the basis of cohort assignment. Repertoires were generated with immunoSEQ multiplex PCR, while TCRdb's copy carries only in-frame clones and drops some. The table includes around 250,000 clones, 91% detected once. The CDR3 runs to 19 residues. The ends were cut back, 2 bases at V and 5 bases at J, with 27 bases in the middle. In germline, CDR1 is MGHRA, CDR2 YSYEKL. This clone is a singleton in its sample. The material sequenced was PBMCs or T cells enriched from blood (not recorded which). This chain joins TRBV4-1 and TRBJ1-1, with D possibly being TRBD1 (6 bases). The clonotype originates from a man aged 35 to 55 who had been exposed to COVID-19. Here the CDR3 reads CASSQKGSGGGPRKTEAFF. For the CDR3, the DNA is TGCGCCAGCAGCCAAAAGGGCTCCGGGGGGGGGCCCAGGAAAACTGAAGCTTTCTTT.